This TCR beta chain appears in the sequencing data of a study of OX40 agonist ivuxolimab in advanced cancers. Study results and limitations: Expanded clones tended on average to be more numerous among CD8+ T cells than CD4+. The expanded peripheral T cells' antigen specificity was not determined. Both CD4+ and CD8+ T cell populations in blood had undergone clonal expansion by week 6 at 0.1 to 3.0 mg/kg.

Sequencing was performed with immunoSEQ multiplex PCR; in TCRdb, only in-frame clones are kept and a portion is missing. Of about 100,000 clones listed, roughly 93% are singletons. Patients were ineligible given autoimmune disease history or systemic immunosuppression. Trimming took 0 bases from V and 6 from J, leaving 14 bases between them. Germline CDR1 reads LGHNA; CDR2 reads YSLEER. The CDR3 extends over 16 amino acids. As to this clone: Its antigen is not known.

The source was CD4+ or CD8+ T cells sorted from blood, collected in a trial of the OX40 agonist ivuxolimab. The clonotype was recovered from an adult with an advanced solid tumor such as melanoma, head and neck, liver or kidney cancer. V gene TRBV4-3 combines with J gene TRBJ2-2; D remains ambiguous. The CDR3 DNA reads as TGCGCCAGCAGCCAAGATAGTGGTGGAACCCCCGGGGAGCTGTTTTTT. It yields the protein CASSQDSGGTPGELFF.